A single sample is the source of the 19 T cell receptor beta chains below, sequenced in a study of T cells expressing NK-cell markers. TCRdb reprocessed the 5' RACE reads and stores each CDR3 protein as one record, lacking DNA. The sample includes a few hundred thousand distinct CDR3 sequences. The sequenced sample consisted of blood T cells: a sorted CD56 or NKG2C T cell subset, CD4+ or CD8+ T cells, or bulk PBMC T cells (not recorded which). Receptors were obtained from a man between 18 and 35 years old in good health.

The V call is TRBV24-1, the J call TRBJ2-1; as DNA is missing, the TRBD2 call by TCRdb cannot be tested. CDR1 is KGHDR and CDR2 is SFDVKD in the germline V gene. The CDR3 extends over 14 amino acids. The CDR3 spells CATRPRLAGNEQFF.

The chain joins TRBV20-1 to TRBJ2-5; TCRdb names TRBD1, which stays unverified in the absence of DNA. The germline V gene has CDR1 DFQATT and CDR2 SNEGSKA (reference sequence). The CDR3 totals 13 residues. This chain's CDR3 is CSAVSGGTETQYF.

The CDR3 sequence: CASSLELGELFF. The chain carries TRBV7-3 and TRBJ2-2. Germline V gene lookup returns CDR1 SGHTA and CDR2 FQGTGA. The CDR3 consists of 12 residues. The full variable domain, with the rest looked up from reference TRBV7-3 and TRBJ2-2, is GAGVSQTPSNKVTEKGKYVELRCDPISGHTALYWYRQSLGQGPEFLIYFQGTGAADDSGLPNDRFFAVRPEGSVSTLKIQRTERGDSAVYLCASSLELGELFFGEGSRLTVL.

V gene TRBV10-2 combines with J gene TRBJ2-1; TCRdb outputs TRBD1, but without DNA this stays unchecked. The CDR3 has 15 amino acids. CDR1 and CDR2 from the germline V gene are WSHSY and SAAADI. CDR3: CASSALLSSYNEQFF.

The chain carries TRBV29-1 and TRBJ2-3; TCRdb's D call, TRBD2, is unchecked because there is no DNA. The germline V gene encodes CDR1 SQVTM and CDR2 ANQGSEA. The CDR3 has 12 residues. The CDR3 region is CSVVGTRDTQYF.

This chain joins TRBV15 and TRBJ2-7. CDR1 is LNHNV and CDR2 is YYDKDF in the germline V gene (reference sequence). CDR3 length: 15 amino acids. CDR3 in amino acids: CATSRDFARSYEQYF.

The chain joins TRBV18 to TRBJ1-6; there is no DNA to check the TCRdb D call of TRBD1. The CDR3 covers 18 residues. In germline, CDR1 is KGHSH, CDR2 LQKENI. This chain's CDR3 is CASSPRGLQGARDSPLHF.

The V call is TRBV12-3 or TRBV12-4, the J call TRBJ1-1; TCRdb selects TRBD1, and the lack of DNA leaves this call unchecked. This CDR3 is 13 amino acids long. This CDR3 reads CASSPRLGGEAFF.

This chain joins TRBV11-2 and TRBJ2-6; the TRBD1 assignment by TCRdb is unverifiable without DNA. This CDR3 has 19 residues. Germline V CDR1 and CDR2: SGHAT, FQNNGV. The CDR3 is CASSLGTGLSFSGANVLTF.

J is TRBJ2-3 and V is TRBV5-4; TCRdb selects TRBD1, and the lack of DNA leaves this call unchecked. The CDR3 has 16 amino acids. CDR1 and CDR2 (germline): SGHNT, YYREEE (reference sequence). The chain's CDR3 is CASSPSTGVPGDTQYF.

The genes are TRBV12-3 or TRBV12-4 and TRBJ1-2; there is no DNA to check the TCRdb D call of TRBD1. The CDR3 loop spans 12 amino acids. The CDR3 sequence is CASSSNRGGYTF.

The J gene is TRBJ2-6, the V gene TRBV30. The V gene's germline CDR1 is GTSNPN and CDR2 SVGIG (reference sequence). CDR3 length equals 12 residues. CDR3 residues: CAWEPGANVLTF.

CDR3: CATSESVGDQPQHF. V gene TRBV24-1 combines with J gene TRBJ1-5. The CDR3 sequence is 14 residues long. CDR1 KGHDR and CDR2 SFDVKD come from the germline V gene.

V is TRBV20-1 and J is TRBJ2-5; there is no DNA to check the TCRdb D call of TRBD2. Germline values: CDR1 DFQATT, CDR2 SNEGSKA (reference sequence). This CDR3 is 16 amino acids long. The CDR3 here is CSAIGLAGEYQETQYF.

This chain joins TRBV10-2 and TRBJ2-1. The CDR3 has 12 residues. Per the germline V gene, CDR1 is WSHSY and CDR2 is SAAADI. The CDR3 here is CASSDFGIEQFF.

The chain uses TRBV20-1 and TRBJ2-1; TCRdb names TRBD1, which stays unverified in the absence of DNA. The germline V gene encodes CDR1 DFQATT and CDR2 SNEGSKA (reference sequence). This CDR3 is built from 14 residues. The CDR3 is CSARGRDNYNEQFF.

This chain joins TRBV9 and TRBJ2-5; with no DNA, the TCRdb D assignment of TRBD2 cannot be verified. The CDR3 loop spans 15 amino acids. The V gene's germline CDR1 is SGDLS and CDR2 YYNGEE. The CDR3: CASSQTSGLQETQYF.

This chain joins TRBV20-1 and TRBJ2-7; TCRdb's D call of TRBD2 is untestable without DNA. The CDR3 runs 17 residues. Germline CDR1 DFQATT, CDR2 SNEGSKA (reference sequence). This chain's CDR3 is CSARDLPRDGRSYEQYF.

The chain carries TRBV12-3 or TRBV12-4 and TRBJ1-2. This CDR3 region has 16 residues. CDR3 loop: CASSLRDSSPSYGYTF.